A single sample is the source of the 8 T cell receptor gamma chains below, sequenced in a study of Vδ1+ human thymocytes. General study findings and limits: Thymic TRG and TRD repertoires appeared highly polyclonal, with Gaussian CDR3 length distributions.

Extracted RNA was reverse transcribed into cDNA. Pooled V-gene forward primers with one constant-region reverse primer generated the CDR3 amplicons by multiplex PCR. TCRdb reanalysed the multiplex PCR reads via CATT. The sample shows under 25,000 gamma-chain clones, around 13% of them seen only once. Their cognate antigens are unknown. The sequencing sample was made of Vdelta1+ gamma-delta thymocytes from the thymus. The subset is: FACS-sorted CD3+ TCRalphabeta- TCRVdelta1+ TCRVdelta2- thymocytes. Receptors were obtained from a child under two years old who had congenital heart surgery.

This clone has more than one count but fewer than ten. This rearrangement joins TRGV3 to TRGJ1 or TRGJ2. V trimming: 4 bases; J trimming: 5 bases; junction bases outside the gene matches: 14. Looked up from germline, CDR1 is VTNTFY and CDR2 is YDVSTARD (reference sequence). CDR3 length: 15 residues. CDR3 in DNA: TGTGCCACCTGGGAAGGGGATCTAGGGGATTATAAGAAACTCTTT. It encodes CATWEGDLGDYKKLF.

This clone has just a few counts. This chain joins TRGV4 and TRGJ1 or TRGJ2. The CDR3 has 13 amino acids. Losses at the gene ends were 3 bases for V and 5 bases for J; bases not matched to a gene: 7. CDR1 is EGSTGY and CDR2 is YDSYTSSV in the germline V gene. CDR3 sequence: CATWDLGDYKKLF. The CDR3 DNA reads as TGTGCCACCTGGGATTTGGGGGATTATAAGAAACTCTTT.

Comment on this clone: This may be a read error, as it is one base from a much larger clone. Other DNA sequences in the sample encode the same CDR3. The chain uses TRGV2 and TRGJ1 or TRGJ2. The germline gives CDR1 EGSNGY, CDR2 YDSYNSKV. There are 14 residues in the CDR3. After removal of 0 bases from V and 2 bases from J, the junction contained 4 bases not matched to a gene. CDR3 protein: CATWDGLDYYKKLF. CDR3 in DNA: TGTGCCACCTGGGACGGGCTGGATTATTATAAGAAACTCTTT.

This clone showed up just a few times. The identical CDR3 is also encoded by other nucleotide sequences in the sample. The chain joins TRGV3 to TRGJP2. Germline V gene lookup returns CDR1 VTNTFY and CDR2 YDVSTARD (reference sequence). The length of the CDR3 is 15 residues. Unmatched junction bases numbered 3, after V lost 2 bases and J lost 0 bases. The CDR3 region has the DNA TGTGCCACCTGGGACACACATAGTAGTGATTGGATCAAGACGTTT. It yields the protein CATWDTHSSDWIKTF.

The genes are TRGV4 and TRGJ1 or TRGJ2. Germline V gene data show CDR1 as EGSTGY and CDR2 as YDSYTSSV. The CDR3 length is 13 residues. V lost 6 bases to trimming and J lost 0 bases; unmatched junction nucleotides: 5. CDR3 DNA sequence: TGTGCCACCTGGAATTCGAATTATTATAAGAAACTCTTT. This codes for CATWNSNYYKKLF.

In this sample, this clone turned up a few times. Sequence at one end of the junction differs from germline and may be a read error. The chain employs TRGV4 and TRGJ1 or TRGJ2. The germline CDR1 and CDR2 sequences are EGSTGY and YDSYTSSV. The CDR3 runs 15 residues. The CDR3 is CATWNGQCPDAKKLF. CDR3 nucleotide sequence: TGTGCCACCTGGAATGGGCAATGTCCGGACGCTAAGAAACTCTTT.

This clone was counted only a few times. The rearrangement links TRGV9 to TRGJ1 or TRGJ2. CDR1 and CDR2 (germline): GITISATS, ISYDGTV (reference sequence). V lost 9 bases, J lost 13 bases, and 18 bases stayed unmatched. The CDR3 totals 12 residues. CDR3 nucleotides: TGTGCCTTGGCGTGGGTGTGCGACCTCAAACTCTTT. Amino acid sequence: CALAWVCDLKLF.

This clone was found a few times. The chain carries TRGV5 and TRGJ1 or TRGJ2. V shed 6 bases and J 4 bases; nucleotides not matched to a gene: 9. From germline, CDR1 is VINAFY and CDR2 YDVSNSKD. CDR3 size: 13 residues. The CDR3 coding sequence is TGTGCCACCTGGCAAAGGGGGTATTATAAGAAACTCTTT. It specifies CATWQRGYYKKLF.